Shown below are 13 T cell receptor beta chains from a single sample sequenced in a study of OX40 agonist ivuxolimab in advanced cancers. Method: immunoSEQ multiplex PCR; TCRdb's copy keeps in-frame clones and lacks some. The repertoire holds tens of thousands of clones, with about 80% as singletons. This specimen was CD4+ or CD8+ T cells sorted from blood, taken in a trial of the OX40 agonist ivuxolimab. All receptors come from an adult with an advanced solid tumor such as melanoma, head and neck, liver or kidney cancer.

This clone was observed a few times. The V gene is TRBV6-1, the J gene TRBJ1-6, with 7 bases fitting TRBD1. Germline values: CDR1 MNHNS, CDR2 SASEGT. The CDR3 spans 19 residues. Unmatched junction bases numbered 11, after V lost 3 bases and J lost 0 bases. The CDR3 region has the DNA TGTGCCAGCAGTGATAAGAGGGGGCGAGGAAGCTCCTATAATTCACCCCTCCACTTT. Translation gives CASSDKRGRGSSYNSPLHF.

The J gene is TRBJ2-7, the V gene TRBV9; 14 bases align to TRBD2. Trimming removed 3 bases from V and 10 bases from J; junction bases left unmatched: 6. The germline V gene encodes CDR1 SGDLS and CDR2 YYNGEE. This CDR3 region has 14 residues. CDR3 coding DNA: TGTGCCAGCAGCGAGGGGGGACTAGCGGGGGCCCAGTACTTC. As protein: CASSEGGLAGAQYF.

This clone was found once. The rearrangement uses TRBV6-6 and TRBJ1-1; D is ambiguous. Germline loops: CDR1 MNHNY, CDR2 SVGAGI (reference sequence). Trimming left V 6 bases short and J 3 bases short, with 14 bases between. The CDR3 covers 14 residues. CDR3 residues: CASRKPGRDTEAFF. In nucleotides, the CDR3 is TGTGCCAGCAGAAAACCCGGGAGGGACACTGAAGCTTTCTTT.

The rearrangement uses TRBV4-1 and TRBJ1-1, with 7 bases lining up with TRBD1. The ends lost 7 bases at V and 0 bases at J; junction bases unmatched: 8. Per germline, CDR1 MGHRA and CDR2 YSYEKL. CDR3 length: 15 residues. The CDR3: CASTPGDRVNTEAFF. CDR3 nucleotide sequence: TGCGCCAGCACCCCCGGCGACAGGGTGAACACTGAAGCTTTCTTT.

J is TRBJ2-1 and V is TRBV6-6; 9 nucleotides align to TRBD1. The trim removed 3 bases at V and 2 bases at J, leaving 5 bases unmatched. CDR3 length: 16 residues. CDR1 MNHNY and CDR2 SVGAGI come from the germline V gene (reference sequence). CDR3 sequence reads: CASSYPQGAAYNEQFF. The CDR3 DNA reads TGTGCCAGCAGTTATCCACAGGGGGCCGCCTACAATGAGCAGTTCTTC.

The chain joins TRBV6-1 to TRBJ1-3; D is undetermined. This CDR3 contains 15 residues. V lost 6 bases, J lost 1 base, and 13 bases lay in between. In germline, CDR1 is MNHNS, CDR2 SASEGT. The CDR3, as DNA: TGTGCCAGCAGCGAAAATTGGGGTTCTGGAAACACCATATATTTT. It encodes CASSENWGSGNTIYF.

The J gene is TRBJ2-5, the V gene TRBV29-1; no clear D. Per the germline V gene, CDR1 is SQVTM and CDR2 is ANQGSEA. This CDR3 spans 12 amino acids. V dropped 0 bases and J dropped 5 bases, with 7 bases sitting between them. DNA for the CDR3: TGCAGCGTTGAAGAAGCATTCGAGACCCAGTACTTC. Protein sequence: CSVEEAFETQYF. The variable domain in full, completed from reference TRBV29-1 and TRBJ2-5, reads SAVISQKPSRDICQRGTSLTIQCQVDSQVTMMFWYRQQPGQSLTLIATANQGSEATYESGFVIDKFPISRPNLTFSTLTVSNMSPEDSSIYLCSVEEAFETQYFGPGTRLLVL.

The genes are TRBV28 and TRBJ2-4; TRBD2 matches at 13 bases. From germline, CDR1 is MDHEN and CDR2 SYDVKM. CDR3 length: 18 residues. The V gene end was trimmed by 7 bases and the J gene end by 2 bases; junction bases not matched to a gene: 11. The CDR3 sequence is CASKGLAGVPGSKNIQYF. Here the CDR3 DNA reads TGTGCCAGCAAAGGACTAGCGGGGGTCCCTGGTTCCAAAAACATTCAGTACTTC.

The CDR3: CASSRGTLMGEQYF. CDR3 bases: TGTGCCAGCAGCCGCGGGACTTTAATGGGCGAGCAGTACTTC. V usage is TRBV7-6 and J usage is TRBJ2-7, with D possibly TRBD2 on 6 matching bases. Germline V lookup: CDR1 SGHVS, CDR2 FNYEAQ. V lost 5 bases and J lost 6, with 17 bases in between. This CDR3 comprises 14 residues.

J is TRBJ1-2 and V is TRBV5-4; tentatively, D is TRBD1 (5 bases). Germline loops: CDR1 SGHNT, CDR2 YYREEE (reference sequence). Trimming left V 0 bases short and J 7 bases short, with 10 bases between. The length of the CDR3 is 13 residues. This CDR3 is CASSLDWGFGYTF. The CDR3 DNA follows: TGTGCCAGCAGCTTGGATTGGGGCTTTGGCTACACCTTC.

CDR3 coding DNA: TGTGCCAGCAGCTTGGTAAGTGGGTCCTACAATGAGCAGTTCTTC. This codes for CASSLVSGSYNEQFF. This chain uses TRBV5-6 with TRBJ2-1; D gene uncertain. The CDR3 sequence is 15 residues long. In germline, CDR1 is SGHDT, CDR2 YYEEEE. Trimming shortened V by 0 bases and J by 1 base, and 8 bases separated the two germline ends.

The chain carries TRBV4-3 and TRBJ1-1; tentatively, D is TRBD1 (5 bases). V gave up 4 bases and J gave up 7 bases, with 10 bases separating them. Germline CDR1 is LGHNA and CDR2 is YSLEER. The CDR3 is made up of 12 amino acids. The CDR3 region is CASSRDRFEAFF. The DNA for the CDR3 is TGCGCCAGCAGCCGAGACAGATTTGAAGCTTTCTTT.

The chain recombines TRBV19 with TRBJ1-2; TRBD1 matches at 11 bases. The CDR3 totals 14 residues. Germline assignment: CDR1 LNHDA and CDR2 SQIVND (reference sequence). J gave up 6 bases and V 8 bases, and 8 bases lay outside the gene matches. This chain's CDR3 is CASALGQGENGYTF. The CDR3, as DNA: TGTGCCAGTGCCTTGGGACAGGGGGAGAATGGCTACACCTTC.